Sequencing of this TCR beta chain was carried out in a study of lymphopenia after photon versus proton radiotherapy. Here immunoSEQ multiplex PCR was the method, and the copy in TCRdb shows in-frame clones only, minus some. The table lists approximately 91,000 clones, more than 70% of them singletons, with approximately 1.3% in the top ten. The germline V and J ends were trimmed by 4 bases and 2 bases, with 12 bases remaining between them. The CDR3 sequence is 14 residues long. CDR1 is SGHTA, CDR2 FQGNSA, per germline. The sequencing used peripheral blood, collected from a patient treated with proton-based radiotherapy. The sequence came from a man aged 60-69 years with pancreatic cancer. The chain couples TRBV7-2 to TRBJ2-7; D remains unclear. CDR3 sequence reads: CASSSMSGAYEQYF. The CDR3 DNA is TGTGCCAGCAGCTCCATGTCAGGCGCCTACGAGCAGTACTTC.